These 5 T cell receptor beta chains originate from one sample sequenced in a study of shared T cell receptors in the human thymus. Produced via immunoSEQ multiplex PCR; TCRdb's table is partial and in-frame only. The sample consists of 450,000 to 650,000 clones, about 80% of them appearing once. These sequences were also reported in another study, on human thymus T cells.

The sample taken for sequencing was thymocytes. The receptor set was obtained from a boy under two years old with a congenital heart defect.

The chain joins TRBV28 to TRBJ2-7; 7 bases line up with TRBD2. CDR1 is MDHEN, CDR2 SYDVKM, per germline. The ends lost 6 bases at V and 5 bases at J; junction bases unmatched: 7. The CDR3 sequence is 13 residues long. CDR3 sequence (DNA): TGTGCCAGCAGAAGTGGCCGGGGGGACGAGCAGTACTTC. Protein product: CASRSGRGDEQYF. Using reference TRBV28 and TRBJ2-7 for the parts outside the CDR3, the full variable domain is DVKVTQSSRYLVKRTGEKVFLECVQDMDHENMFWYRQDPGLGLRLIYFSYDVKMKEKGDIPEGYSVSREKKERFSLILESASTNQTSMYLCASRSGRGDEQYFGPGTRLTVT.

This chain joins TRBV7-2 and TRBJ2-1, with TRBD2 identical over 11 bases. The germline gives CDR1 SGHTA, CDR2 FQGNSA. The ends lost 2 bases at V and 6 bases at J; junction bases unmatched: 15. This CDR3 spans 19 amino acids. CDR3 DNA: TGTGCCAGCAGCTTACTTTTAGCGGGAGGGCCGTCGGCTCGCAATGAGCAGTTCTTC. The encoded protein is CASSLLLAGGPSARNEQFF.

The genes are TRBV4-1 and TRBJ2-2; possibly TRBD1 for D (5 bases). CDR3 length: 16 residues. Germline-derived CDR1 and CDR2 are MGHRA and YSYEKL. Trimming cost V 4 bases and J 0 bases, with 12 bases left between them. CDR3: CASSRAGAANTGELFF. The CDR3 DNA is TGCGCCAGCAGCCGGGCTGGGGCTGCGAACACCGGGGAGCTGTTTTTT.

The V and J genes are TRBV29-1 and TRBJ2-3, with 12 bases that match TRBD1. V dropped 6 bases and J dropped 6; count of bases not matched to a gene: 7. The CDR3 covers 14 residues. Germline CDR1 is SQVTM and CDR2 is ANQGSEA. This CDR3 reads CSVEPGQGADTQYF. CDR3 nucleotide sequence: TGCAGCGTAGAACCGGGACAGGGGGCGGATACGCAGTATTTT.

The rearrangement links TRBV6-4 to TRBJ1-3; TRBD1 might be the D (5 bases). The CDR3 sequence is 18 residues long. Germline values: CDR1 MRHNA, CDR2 SNTAGT. V lost 0 bases and J lost 3, with 18 bases in between. The CDR3: CASSDSVREPGFGNTIYF. CDR3 nucleotide sequence: TGTGCCAGCAGTGACTCGGTACGAGAGCCAGGGTTTGGAAACACCATATATTTT.